The 15 T cell receptor beta chains given below trace back to one sample, sequenced in a study of OX40 agonist ivuxolimab in advanced cancers. Sequencing used immunoSEQ multiplex PCR; TCRdb keeps in-frame clones, though not all of them. The sample carries roughly 92,000 clones, 92% recorded once. The starting material was CD4+ or CD8+ T cells sorted from blood, obtained in a trial of the OX40 agonist ivuxolimab. Source of these receptors: an adult with an advanced solid tumor such as melanoma, head and neck, liver or kidney cancer.

The gene calls are TRBV4-1 and TRBJ2-2; 8 nucleotides match TRBD2. Germline-derived CDR1 and CDR2 are MGHRA and YSYEKL. V shed 6 bases, J shed 6 bases, and the junction held 9 bases outside the gene matches. The CDR3 covers 15 residues. The CDR3 here is CASRIGLAGPGELFF. CDR3 nucleotide sequence: TGCGCCAGCAGAATAGGACTAGCAGGCCCCGGGGAGCTGTTTTTT.

This clone was observed a handful of times. In nucleotides, the CDR3 is TGTGCCAGCAGTCCCCTGTCGGACCGTATGGATTCACCCCTCCACTTT. Its translation: CASSPLSDRMDSPLHF. The gene calls are TRBV27 and TRBJ1-6; D gene ambiguous. Germline CDR1 reads MNHEY; CDR2 reads SMNVEV (reference sequence). The V and J ends lost 5 bases and 8 bases respectively, with 19 bases between them. The CDR3 has 16 residues.

The V and J genes are TRBV13 and TRBJ2-3; no definite D call. The V gene lost 6 bases and the J gene lost 2 bases, with 15 bases spanning the gap. The germline V gene encodes CDR1 PRHDT and CDR2 FYEKMQ (reference sequence). The CDR3 spans 15 residues. The CDR3 loop reads CASSIGRATTDTQYF. The CDR3 region has the DNA TGTGCCAGCAGTATCGGACGCGCAACCACAGATACGCAGTATTTT.

The V call is TRBV19, the J call TRBJ2-2; no clear D gene. CDR3 size: 13 residues. The V end lost 8 bases, the J end lost 3 bases, and 10 bases lay between the germline ends. Germline V lookup: CDR1 LNHDA, CDR2 SQIVND (reference sequence). CDR3 nucleotides: TGTGCCAGTTGCGACTTATACACCGGGGAGCTGTTTTTT. It codes for CASCDLYTGELFF.

The chain recombines TRBV27 with TRBJ2-7; 10 bases are shared with TRBD1. Per the germline V gene, CDR1 is MNHEY and CDR2 is SMNVEV (reference sequence). The V and J ends lost 5 bases and 3 bases, in that order; junction bases with no gene match: 10. The CDR3 has 16 amino acids. This CDR3 is CASSLYGTGELYEQYF. Written as DNA, the CDR3 is TGTGCCAGCAGTCTATACGGGACAGGGGAACTCTACGAGCAGTACTTC.

The genes are TRBV6-6 and TRBJ1-5; D is unclear. Germline CDR1 is MNHNY and CDR2 is SVGAGI (reference sequence). V lost 5 bases, J lost 2 bases, and 16 bases lay in between. The CDR3 contains 16 residues. The CDR3 region is CASSPYGRAGNQPQHF. CDR3 sequence (DNA): TGTGCCAGCAGTCCTTACGGACGTGCAGGCAATCAGCCCCAGCATTTT.

The rearrangement uses TRBV19 and TRBJ2-7; TRBD1 matches 7 bases. Trimming took 1 base from V and 4 from J; bases not matched to a gene: 4. Germline CDR1 reads LNHDA; CDR2 reads SQIVND (reference sequence). This CDR3 contains 14 residues. The CDR3 protein is CASSIAHRGYEQYF. CDR3 nucleotide sequence: TGTGCCAGTAGTATAGCTCACAGGGGTTACGAGCAGTACTTC.

CDR3 nucleotides: TGTGCCAGCAGCCCGACTAGCGGGACCTCCTACGAGCAGTACTTC. This gives the protein CASSPTSGTSYEQYF. This rearrangement joins TRBV7-2 to TRBJ2-7; 11 nucleotides match TRBD2. V lost 5 bases and J lost 0; bases outside the gene matches: 3. Germline-derived CDR1 and CDR2 are SGHTA and FQGNSA. The CDR3 is 15 amino acids.

For the CDR3, the DNA is TGTGCCAGCAGCTTAGACGGGGGTGAAAAACTGTTTTTT. It is translated as CASSLDGGEKLFF. This chain connects TRBV7-6 to TRBJ1-4, with a possible D match to TRBD1 (5 bases). The CDR3 is 13 amino acids. V lost 1 base, J lost 7 bases, and 7 bases lay in between. CDR1 SGHVS and CDR2 FNYEAQ come from the germline V gene.

The rearrangement uses TRBV28 and TRBJ1-6; D remains ambiguous. Deletions cut 7 bases from V and 6 bases from J, with 19 bases between. The CDR3 runs 16 residues. Germline CDR1 and CDR2: MDHEN and SYDVKM. DNA of the CDR3: TGTGCCAGCAATAGGGCTGGAAGGGCAAGTAATTCACCCCTCCACTTT. Its translation is CASNRAGRASNSPLHF. The whole variable domain, remainder taken from reference TRBV28 and TRBJ1-6, is DVKVTQSSRYLVKRTGEKVFLECVQDMDHENMFWYRQDPGLGLRLIYFSYDVKMKEKGDIPEGYSVSREKKERFSLILESASTNQTSMYLCASNRAGRASNSPLHFGNGTRLTVT.

This clone showed up just once. The chain recombines TRBV6-5 with TRBJ2-7; D perhaps matches TRBD2 (5 bases). The germline CDR1 and CDR2 sequences are MNHEY and SVGAGI. The CDR3 is 13 amino acids. The germline V and J ends were trimmed by 8 bases and 6 bases, with 17 bases remaining between them. The CDR3 DNA is TGTGCCAGCGGCCGGGAAGCTTCAGGCGAGCAGTACTTC. Translation: CASGREASGEQYF.

The chain recombines TRBV5-1 with TRBJ2-1, with a tentative D call TRBD2 (6 bases). Looked up from germline, CDR1 is SGHRS and CDR2 is YFSETQ. The V and J ends lost 2 bases and 8 bases respectively, with 14 bases between them. There are 14 residues in the CDR3. CDR3 in DNA: TGCGCCAGCAGCTTCCGGACTACAGGCGATGAGCAGTTCTTC. This codes for CASSFRTTGDEQFF.

This rearrangement joins TRBV6-5 to TRBJ2-2, with 7 bases aligning to TRBD2. The CDR3 covers 15 residues. V lost 0 bases and J lost 6; bases outside the gene matches: 4. Germline V gene sequence: CDR1 MNHEY, CDR2 SVGAGI. The CDR3 coding sequence is TGTGCCAGCAGTTACTCGGGCGGGAGTTCCGGGGAGCTGTTTTTT. Encoded protein: CASSYSGGSSGELFF.

This sequence joins TRBV5-1 and TRBJ2-1; D is uncertain. The CDR3 runs to 15 residues. The germline V gene encodes CDR1 SGHRS and CDR2 YFSETQ. The V end lost 0 bases, the J end lost 3 bases, and 10 bases lay between the germline ends. The CDR3 coding sequence is TGCGCCAGCAGCTTGGGAACCCAAAGCTACAATGAGCAGTTCTTC. It codes for CASSLGTQSYNEQFF.

V and J are TRBV5-4 and TRBJ1-2; unclear D gene. V lost 0 bases to trimming and J lost 4 bases, with 10 bases between them. The germline gives CDR1 SGHNT, CDR2 YYREEE (reference sequence). The CDR3 spans 14 residues. DNA of the CDR3: TGTGCCAGCAGCTTGGAAAGGGAGGGCTATGGCTACACCTTC. Amino acid sequence: CASSLEREGYGYTF. The full variable domain, with the rest looked up from reference TRBV5-4 and TRBJ1-2, is ETGVTQSPTHLIKTRGQQVTLRCSSQSGHNTVSWYQQALGQGPQFIFQYYREEENGRGNFPPRFSGLQFPNYSSELNVNALELDDSALYLCASSLEREGYGYTFGSGTRLTVV.